The sequence of this T cell receptor (beta chain) was determined in a study of blood T cell repertoires in COVID-19. Study as a whole: Researchers got acute and convalescent COVID-19 samples from the United States, Italy and Spain.

Study processing details: Using reference gene primer amplification, nucleated cell counts were estimated. The protocol was immunoSEQ multiplex PCR, while the TCRdb copy is restricted to in-frame clones and leaves out a portion. V and J calls and clone size are copied from that table; D and trimming were computed from the DNA. The sample lists a few hundred thousand clones, about 90% occurring once. J was trimmed by 2 bases and V by 4 bases; bases with no gene match: 8. The CDR3 has 15 residues. The germline V gene encodes CDR1 SGHRS and CDR2 YFSETQ. The rearrangement links TRBV5-1 to TRBJ2-7, with 8 bases that match TRBD1. Sequenced input: PBMCs or T cells enriched from blood (not recorded which). This receptor was identified in a woman in her twenties or thirties who had recovered from COVID-19. The CDR3 bases are TGCGCCAGCAGCCGGGGACAGGTTGGGGCCTACGAGCAGTACTTC. Its protein is CASSRGQVGAYEQYF.